These 20 T cell receptor beta chains came from one sample sequenced in a study of cytomegalovirus exposure and HLA in healthy donors. PCR primers comprised 60 Vbeta and 13 Jbeta primers. The protocol was immunoSEQ multiplex PCR, while the TCRdb copy is restricted to in-frame clones and leaves out a portion. Of 200,000 to 300,000 clones listed, around four fifths are singletons. Sequencing input: PBMCs. The receptor set was obtained from a woman between 40 and 50 years old in good health and CMV-seropositive.

The genes are TRBV29-1 and TRBJ2-3; the D gene is possibly TRBD1 (5 bases). V was clipped by 4 bases and J by 1 base, with 6 bases between them. Germline V gene data show CDR1 as SQVTM and CDR2 as ANQGSEA. This CDR3 region has 12 residues. CDR3 coding DNA: TGCAGCGTTGTCAGGGGCACAGATACGCAGTATTTT. Its protein is CSVVRGTDTQYF.

The chain couples TRBV5-6 to TRBJ1-1; TRBD1 agrees at 8 bases. Germline CDR1 SGHDT, CDR2 YYEEEE. The CDR3 covers 14 residues. V trimming: 4 bases; J trimming: 5 bases; junction bases outside the gene matches: 7. The CDR3 here is CASSRGQGGTEAFF. The CDR3 DNA follows: TGTGCCAGCAGCCGCGGACAGGGTGGTACTGAAGCTTTCTTT.

The V call is TRBV14, the J call TRBJ2-1, with 8 bases aligning to TRBD2. V was pared by 5 bases and J by 6 bases, with 12 bases of the junction left unmatched. The CDR3 contains 16 residues. CDR1 SGHDN and CDR2 FVKESK come from the germline V gene. The CDR3 nucleotides are TGTGCCAGCAGCAGTTCAGCGGGAGTCTTTGGCAATGAGCAGTTCTTC. Translating it yields CASSSSAGVFGNEQFF.

The CDR3 DNA follows: TGTGCCAGTAGTATAAAAACAGGGAACACTGAAGCTTTCTTT. Protein sequence: CASSIKTGNTEAFF. The V and J genes are TRBV19 and TRBJ1-1, with D possibly matching TRBD1 (5 bases). CDR1 LNHDA and CDR2 SQIVND come from the germline V gene (reference sequence). The germline V and J ends were trimmed by 2 bases and 1 base, with 8 bases remaining between them. The CDR3 has 14 residues.

This CDR3 reads CASSNPTRDTSLEQYF. Written as DNA, the CDR3 is TGTGCCAGCAGCAACCCGACCCGGGACACCTCCCTCGAGCAGTACTTC. The genes are TRBV21-1 and TRBJ2-7; the table's D call, TRBD1, was not checked against the DNA. TRBV21-1 is reported as a pseudogene. The CDR3 has 16 residues.

The chain carries TRBV7-2 and TRBJ2-3; a possible D gene is TRBD2 (6 bases). This CDR3 has 14 residues. Between the trimmed V and J ends, which lost 2 bases and 3 bases, there was a span of 9 bases. CDR1 SGHTA and CDR2 FQGNSA come from the germline V gene. Here the CDR3 DNA reads TGTGCCAGCAGCTTACTCGGGAGTACAGATACGCAGTATTTT. Translation: CASSLLGSTDTQYF.

The rearrangement links TRBV19 to TRBJ1-2; D perhaps matches TRBD1 (5 bases). Germline CDR1 is LNHDA and CDR2 is SQIVND (reference sequence). Trimming cost V 2 bases and J 7 bases, with 20 bases left between them. The CDR3 runs 16 residues. The CDR3 spells CASSITEGVSTGGYTF. In DNA, the CDR3 is TGTGCCAGTAGTATAACCGAAGGGGTCTCGACTGGTGGCTACACCTTC.

The chain carries TRBV27 and TRBJ2-1; the D gene is possibly TRBD2 (7 bases). Germline-derived CDR1 and CDR2 are MNHEY and SMNVEV (reference sequence). The CDR3 has 13 residues. V gave up 6 bases and J gave up 8 bases, with 14 bases separating them. The CDR3 region is CASSWGGADEQFF. CDR3 nucleotides: TGTGCCAGCAGCTGGGGGGGGGCGGATGAGCAGTTCTTC.

J is TRBJ2-7 and V is TRBV7-6; D is possibly TRBD1 (6 bases). This CDR3 has 13 residues. Germline loops: CDR1 SGHVS, CDR2 FNYEAQ. Trimming stripped 3 bases from V and 1 base from J, with 7 bases between. The CDR3 spells CASSFDRSYEQYF. In DNA, the CDR3 is TGTGCCAGCAGCTTTGACAGGTCCTACGAGCAGTACTTC.

The chain is built from TRBV7-9 and TRBJ2-7; 12 bases map to TRBD2. The germline gives CDR1 SEHNR, CDR2 FQNEAQ (reference sequence). The V gene end was trimmed by 5 bases and the J gene end by 7 bases; junction bases not matched to a gene: 9. CDR3 length: 15 amino acids. Here the CDR3 DNA reads TGTGCCAGCAGCCCCCCTAAGACTAGCGGGGGTGAGCAGTACTTC. It translates to CASSPPKTSGGEQYF. Variable domain in full (rest from reference TRBV7-9 and TRBJ2-7): DTGVSQNPRHKITKRGQNVTFRCDPISEHNRLYWYRQTLGQGPEFLTYFQNEAQLEKSRLLSDRFSAERPKGSFSTLEIQRTEQGDSAMYLCASSPPKTSGGEQYFGPGTRLTVT.

This sequence joins TRBV10-3 and TRBJ2-1, with a weak D call TRBD2 (5 bases). V was pared by 3 bases and J by 3 bases, with 18 bases between. The CDR3 sequence is 17 residues long. CDR1 ENHRY and CDR2 SYGVKD come from the germline V gene. The CDR3 is CAISDKGGLLVYNEQFF. The CDR3 DNA is TGTGCCATCAGTGACAAGGGCGGACTCCTTGTCTACAATGAGCAGTTCTTC.

The chain uses TRBV27 and TRBJ1-4; 7 positions match TRBD1. This CDR3 is 13 amino acids long. Germline CDR1 MNHEY, CDR2 SMNVEV (reference sequence). With V trimmed by 5 bases and J by 7 bases, 4 bases remained unmatched. The CDR3 DNA reads as TGTGCCAGCAGTGACAGGGCAGGTGAAAAACTGTTTTTT. Translation: CASSDRAGEKLFF.

The chain uses TRBV9 and TRBJ2-5; TRBD1 aligns across 8 bases. Gene TRBJ2-7 matches the end of the DNA better, so the J call may be wrong. The CDR3 has 15 amino acids. Germline-derived CDR1 and CDR2 are SGDLS and YYNGEE. Written as DNA, the CDR3 is TGTGCCAGCAACAGGGGGACCTCGAGCTCCTACGAGCAGTACTTC. Translated: CASNRGTSSSYEQYF.

J is TRBJ1-4 and V is TRBV28; D unresolved. This CDR3 is 12 amino acids long. Trimming cost V 5 bases and J 8 bases, with 9 bases left between them. In germline, CDR1 is MDHEN, CDR2 SYDVKM. The CDR3 protein is CASSLRPEKLFF. CDR3 DNA: TGTGCCAGCAGTCTACGTCCGGAAAAACTGTTTTTT.

This sequence joins TRBV10-3 and TRBJ2-2; 8 bases match TRBD2. The germline CDR1 and CDR2 sequences are ENHRY and SYGVKD. CDR3 length: 15 residues. Losses at the gene ends were 6 bases for V and 1 base for J; bases not matched to a gene: 4. CDR3 protein: CAIRLAGGNTGELFF. The CDR3 DNA reads as TGTGCCATCAGATTGGCGGGAGGGAACACCGGGGAGCTGTTTTTT.

The chain is built from TRBV7-2 and TRBJ2-7; TRBD2 agrees at 11 bases. CDR3 length equals 18 residues. J gave up 2 bases and V 5 bases, and 14 bases lay outside the gene matches. The V gene's germline CDR1 is SGHTA and CDR2 FQGNSA. The CDR3 loop is CASSRTRPGTSGTYEQYF. The CDR3 bases are TGTGCCAGCAGCCGAACCCGCCCCGGGACTAGCGGCACCTACGAGCAGTACTTC. Using reference TRBV7-2 and TRBJ2-7 for the parts outside the CDR3, the full variable domain is GAGVSQSPSNKVTEKGKDVELRCDPISGHTALYWYRQSLGQGLEFLIYFQGNSAPDKSGLPSDRFSAERTGGSVSTLTIQRTQQEDSAVYLCASSRTRPGTSGTYEQYFGPGTRLTVT.

The CDR3 nucleotides are TGTGCCAGCAGTCCGCGCCAAGGACTAGGAGGGCTAGATACGCAGTATTTT. This translates into CASSPRQGLGGLDTQYF. The chain couples TRBV27 to TRBJ2-3; 7 bases line up with TRBD2. Germline V gene lookup returns CDR1 MNHEY and CDR2 SMNVEV (reference sequence). Trimming removed 5 bases from V and 5 bases from J; junction bases left unmatched: 16. This CDR3 contains 17 residues.

The chain has TRBV28 and TRBJ2-7, with D hard to call. Trimming pared 2 bases from V and 0 bases from J, leaving 14 bases between. The CDR3 loop spans 16 amino acids. CDR1 is MDHEN, CDR2 SYDVKM, per germline. CDR3 protein: CASSLNPAEPSYEQYF. DNA for the CDR3: TGTGCCAGCAGTTTAAACCCTGCAGAACCCTCCTACGAGCAGTACTTC. The full variable domain, its missing parts supplied by reference TRBV28 and TRBJ2-7, is DVKVTQSSRYLVKRTGEKVFLECVQDMDHENMFWYRQDPGLGLRLIYFSYDVKMKEKGDIPEGYSVSREKKERFSLILESASTNQTSMYLCASSLNPAEPSYEQYFGPGTRLTVT.

The rearrangement uses TRBV7-9 and TRBJ1-4; D is unclear. The CDR3 runs 14 residues. The germline V gene has CDR1 SEHNR and CDR2 FQNEAQ (reference sequence). V was trimmed by 2 bases and J by 7 bases, leaving 11 bases between them. The CDR3 DNA reads TGTGCCAGCAGCTTATCGGGAGGTGGTGAAAAACTGTTTTTT. The encoded protein is CASSLSGGGEKLFF.

This clone has a handful of counts. The chain carries TRBV5-1 and TRBJ2-5; D uncertain. V was shortened by 0 bases and J by 5 bases, with 8 bases between the two germline ends. In germline, CDR1 is SGHRS, CDR2 YFSETQ. This CDR3 is 13 amino acids long. The CDR3 DNA reads as TGCGCCAGCAGCTTGGGTAGTTTGGAGACCCAGTACTTC. This sequence encodes CASSLGSLETQYF.